This T cell receptor beta chain stems from a study of molecular identifiers for immune sequencing clone quantification. Study-wide results and caveats: Jurkat TCR RNA from one cell was spiked into about a million naive cells, and it was reportedly detectable there. Clones that had above 20 RNA copies took up over 98% of effector molecules but under 1% in naive cells.

Losses at the gene ends were 4 bases for V and 9 bases for J; bases not matched to a gene: 6. Per the germline V gene, CDR1 is MNHEY and CDR2 is SVGEGT. The CDR3 loop spans 13 amino acids. MiXCR, run by TCRdb on the PCR reads, gives a single entry per CDR3 protein. The sample consists of tens of thousands of distinct CDR3 sequences, around 20% of them appearing once. The sample holds many counts of this clonotype. Antigen specificity is unknown. This TCR came from a human donor in good health. Some libraries in this study had Jurkat cell RNA spiked in. The sequencing sample was made of naive CD8+ T cells from blood, with Jurkat cell RNA spiked in. This sample's subset: FACS-sorted CD8+CD4-CCR7+CD45RA+ naive T cells. The chain combines TRBV6-2 or TRBV6-3 with TRBJ2-4, with 7 positions matching TRBD1. The CDR3 loop is CASSSRTGVIQYF. The CDR3 nucleotides read TGTGCCAGCAGTTCGAGGACAGGCGTCATTCAGTACTTC.